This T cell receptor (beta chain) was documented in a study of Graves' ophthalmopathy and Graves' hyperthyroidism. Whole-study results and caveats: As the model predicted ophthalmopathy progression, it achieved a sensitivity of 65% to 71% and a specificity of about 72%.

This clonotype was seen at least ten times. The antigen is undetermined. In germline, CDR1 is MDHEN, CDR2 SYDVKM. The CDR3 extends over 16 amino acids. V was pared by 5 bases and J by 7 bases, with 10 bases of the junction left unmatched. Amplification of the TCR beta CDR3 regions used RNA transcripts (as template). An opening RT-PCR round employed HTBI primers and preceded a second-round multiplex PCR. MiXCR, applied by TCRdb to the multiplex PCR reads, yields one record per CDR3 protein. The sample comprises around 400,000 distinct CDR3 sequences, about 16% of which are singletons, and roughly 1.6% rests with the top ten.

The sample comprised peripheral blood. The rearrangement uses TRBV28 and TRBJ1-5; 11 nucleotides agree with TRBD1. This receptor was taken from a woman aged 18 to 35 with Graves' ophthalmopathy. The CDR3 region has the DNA TGTGCCAGCAGTCCGTACGGGACAGGGGGGAGCCAGCCCCAGCATTTT. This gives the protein CASSPYGTGGSQPQHF. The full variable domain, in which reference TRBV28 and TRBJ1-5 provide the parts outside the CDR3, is DVKVTQSSRYLVKRTGEKVFLECVQDMDHENMFWYRQDPGLGLRLIYFSYDVKMKEKGDIPEGYSVSREKKERFSLILESASTNQTSMYLCASSPYGTGGSQPQHFGDGTRLSIL.